This T cell receptor beta chain appears in the sequencing data of a study of regulatory T cells in long-lasting Graves disease. Study details: The antithyroid drugs taken by newly diagnosed Graves' patients had been used for under 3 months.

This clonotype was found many times. The CDR3 spans 15 residues. The germline gives CDR1 LGHNT, CDR2 FRNRAP. The V end was cut by 5 bases, the J end by 7 bases, with 18 bases between. TCR beta libraries were built with iRepertoire HTBI primers and Arm-PCR of CDR3 regions. One entry per CDR3 protein, called by TCRdb with MiXCR from the multiplex PCR reads. Seen here are 250,000 to 300,000 distinct CDR3 sequences, around 18% observed once, and the top ten hold about 14%. Time point: newly diagnosed GD, antithyroid drugs for less than 3 months. There was RNA extracted from PBMCs, and the TCR library was made from it. Graves' disease diagnosis followed American Thyroid Association guidelines. The sample also formed part of further work on T cells in Graves' hyperthyroidism and ophthalmopathy. That report notes: Disease duration under 2 months; hyperthyroidism patients were aged 18 to 65. Most thyroid clonotypes expanded above 0.001 appeared in blood too.

The sequence was obtained from a woman aged 30 to 39 with Graves disease. The sample was peripheral blood mononuclear cells (PBMCs), taken at new diagnosis, from a patient treated with antithyroid drugs. J is TRBJ1-3 and V is TRBV12-5; D is ambiguous. CDR3 sequence (DNA): TGTGCTAGTGGTGCCTCCGGACCCGGGCGGAACACCATATATTTT. It translates to CASGASGPGRNTIYF.